The rows below give T cell receptor beta chains drawn from one sample of a study of regulatory T cells in long-lasting Graves disease. One entry per CDR3 protein results from TCRdb running MiXCR on the multiplex PCR reads. The sample has 400,000 to 500,000 distinct CDR3 sequences; approximately 16% are singletons. This same sample was also taken into another study, of T cells in Graves' hyperthyroidism and ophthalmopathy.

Source: peripheral blood mononuclear cells (PBMCs), taken at new diagnosis, from a patient treated with antithyroid drugs. The source of these receptors is a woman aged 18-29 years with Graves disease. The conserved cysteine and the conserved F or W are not part of the CDR3 here.

V gene,J gene,CDR3 protein
TRBV6-1,TRBJ1-1,ASRSWTLNTEAF
TRBV7-3,TRBJ2-3,ASSLGGTSDTDTQY
TRBV6-2/TRBV6-3,TRBJ2-7,ASSYRGRYEQY
TRBV4-1,TRBJ2-5,ASATSELETQY
TRBV6-2/TRBV6-3,TRBJ1-2,ASSLDRDRPYVTYGYT
TRBV6-1,TRBJ1-1,ASSRSDFTEAF
TRBV7-8,TRBJ1-5,ASSLQGAVSNQPQH
TRBV18,TRBJ1-1,ASSPSPGWGNTEAF
TRBV7-9,TRBJ2-1,ASSPVAGLAYNEQF
TRBV12-3/TRBV12-4,TRBJ2-7,ASRWDRGNYEQY
TRBV9,TRBJ1-2,ASSVDPQGFGYT
TRBV27,TRBJ2-1,ASSSGTGVFAEQF
TRBV20-1,TRBJ2-3,SGGLPSTDTQY
TRBV12-3/TRBV12-4,TRBJ1-4,ASGLIGTNEKLF
TRBV28,-,ASSSQAGGGGETQY
TRBV20-1,TRBJ2-1,SARDRTYNEQF
TRBV4-3,TRBJ2-1,ASSHEGGPNEQF
TRBV28,TRBJ2-2,ASSLTGNTGELF
TRBV12-3/TRBV12-4,TRBJ1-2,ASSGDPRWGGDGYT
TRBV19,TRBJ2-2,ASRPGQKVSGELF
TRBV30,TRBJ1-2,AWSLNSNYGYT
TRBV20-1,TRBJ1-2,SARDSQGYNYGYT
TRBV5-1,TRBJ2-2,ASSISGMTNTGELF
TRBV29-1,TRBJ1-3,SVGGRGSGNTIY
TRBV7-9,TRBJ1-1,ASSPTGGKAQAF
TRBV11-1,TRBJ2-3,ASGRVPGTVATDTQY
TRBV20-1,TRBJ1-1,SARTGRATEAF
TRBV6-2/TRBV6-3,TRBJ1-2,ASSYFTPSGNYGYT
TRBV7-3,TRBJ1-2,ASSITTEPYGYT
TRBV5-1,TRBJ1-1,ASSLGGVGDTEAF
TRBV10-1,TRBJ2-7,ASSDHSGAYEQY
TRBV11-2,TRBJ2-2,ASSLMGGPGGELF
TRBV10-1,TRBJ1-2,ASSEARSYGYT
TRBV29-1,TRBJ2-1,SGASGAYNEQF
TRBV20-1,TRBJ1-2,SARFRTRPGVGYT
TRBV3-1,TRBJ2-1,ASSQEAPSYNEQF
TRBV25-1,TRBJ2-5,ASSVQGRETQY
TRBV20-1,TRBJ2-7,SAREGSPEQY
TRBV15,TRBJ2-7,ATSRDGTSGIYSYEQY
TRBV28,TRBJ1-2,ASSLSNQGPSYGYT
TRBV3-1,TRBJ1-5,ASSQDRAQPQH
TRBV7-9,TRBJ2-1,ASSLDGTSGPSSYNEQF
TRBV5-1,TRBJ2-7,ASSLVQGPYEQY
TRBV20-1,TRBJ2-1,SARDGRQAIL
TRBV2,TRBJ2-6,ASRVTGGYYSGANVLT
TRBV29-1,TRBJ2-4,SVLLGNIQY